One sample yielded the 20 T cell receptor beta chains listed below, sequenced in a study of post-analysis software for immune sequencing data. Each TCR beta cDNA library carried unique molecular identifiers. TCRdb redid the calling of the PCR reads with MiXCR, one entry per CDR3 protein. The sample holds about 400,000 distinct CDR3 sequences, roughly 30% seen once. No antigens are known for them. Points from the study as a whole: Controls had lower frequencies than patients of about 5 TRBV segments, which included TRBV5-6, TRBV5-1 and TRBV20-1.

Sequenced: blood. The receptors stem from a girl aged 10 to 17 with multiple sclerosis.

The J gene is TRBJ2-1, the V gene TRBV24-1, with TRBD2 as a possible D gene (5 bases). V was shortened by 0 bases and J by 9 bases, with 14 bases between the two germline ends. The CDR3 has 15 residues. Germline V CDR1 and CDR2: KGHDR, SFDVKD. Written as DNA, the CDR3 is TGTGCCACCAGTGATTTGCAAGGGCGGGCGTCTGAGCAGTTCTTC. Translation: CATSDLQGRASEQFF.

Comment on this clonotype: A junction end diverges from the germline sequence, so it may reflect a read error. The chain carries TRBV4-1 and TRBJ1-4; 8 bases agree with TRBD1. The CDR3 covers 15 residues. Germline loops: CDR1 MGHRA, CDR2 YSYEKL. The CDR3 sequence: CASSQGGQGDEKLFF. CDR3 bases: TGCGCCAGCAGCCAAGGAGGACAGGGCGATGAGAAACTGTTTTTT.

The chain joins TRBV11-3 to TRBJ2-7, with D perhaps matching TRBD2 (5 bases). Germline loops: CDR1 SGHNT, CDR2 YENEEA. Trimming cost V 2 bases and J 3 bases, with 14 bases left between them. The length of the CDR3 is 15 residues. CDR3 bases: TGTGCCAGCAGCTTAACACGGGGAAGAGGCTACGAGCAGTACTTC. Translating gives CASSLTRGRGYEQYF.

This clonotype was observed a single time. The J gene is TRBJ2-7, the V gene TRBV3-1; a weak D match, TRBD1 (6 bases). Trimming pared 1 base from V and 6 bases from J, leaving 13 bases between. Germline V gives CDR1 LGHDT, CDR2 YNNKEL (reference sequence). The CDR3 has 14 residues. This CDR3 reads CASSQGTDPLEQYF. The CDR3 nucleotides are TGTGCCAGCAGCCAAGGGACAGACCCGCTCGAGCAGTACTTC.

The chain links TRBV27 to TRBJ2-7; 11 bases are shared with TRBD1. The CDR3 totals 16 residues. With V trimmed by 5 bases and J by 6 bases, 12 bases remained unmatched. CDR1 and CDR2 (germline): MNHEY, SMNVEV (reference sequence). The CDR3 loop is CASSHSGTGGSGEQYF. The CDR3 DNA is TGTGCCAGCAGTCATTCCGGGACAGGGGGATCCGGCGAGCAGTACTTC.

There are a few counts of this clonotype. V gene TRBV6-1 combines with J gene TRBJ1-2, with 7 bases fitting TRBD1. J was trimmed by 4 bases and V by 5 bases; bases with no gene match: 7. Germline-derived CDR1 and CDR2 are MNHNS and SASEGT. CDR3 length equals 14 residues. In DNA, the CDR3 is TGTGCCAGCAGTTCCCGGACAGGAGTCTATGGCTACACCTTC. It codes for CASSSRTGVYGYTF.

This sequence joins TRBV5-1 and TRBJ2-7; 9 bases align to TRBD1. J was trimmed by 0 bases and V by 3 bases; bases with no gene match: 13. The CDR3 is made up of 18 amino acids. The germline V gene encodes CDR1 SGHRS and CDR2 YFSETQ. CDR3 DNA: TGCGCCAGCAGCTCCCCCTTACACCGGGACAGGGACTCCTACGAGCAGTACTTC. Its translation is CASSSPLHRDRDSYEQYF.

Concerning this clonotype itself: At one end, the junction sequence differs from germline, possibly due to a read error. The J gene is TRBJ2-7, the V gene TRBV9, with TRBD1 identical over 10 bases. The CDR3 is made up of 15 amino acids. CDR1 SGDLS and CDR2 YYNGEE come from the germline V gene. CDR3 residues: CTSSVAGTGASEQYF. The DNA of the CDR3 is TGTACCAGCAGCGTAGCCGGGACAGGGGCATCCGAGCAGTACTTC.

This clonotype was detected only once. The CDR3 is CSVGVSGEGGYTF. CDR3 nucleotides: TGCAGCGTTGGGGTCTCAGGGGAAGGGGGCTACACCTTC. This chain connects TRBV29-1 to TRBJ1-2; perhaps TRBD1 as D (6 bases). The CDR3 is 13 residues long. CDR1 is SQVTM and CDR2 is ANQGSEA in the germline V gene. The ends were cut back, 4 bases at V and 8 bases at J, with 17 bases in the middle.

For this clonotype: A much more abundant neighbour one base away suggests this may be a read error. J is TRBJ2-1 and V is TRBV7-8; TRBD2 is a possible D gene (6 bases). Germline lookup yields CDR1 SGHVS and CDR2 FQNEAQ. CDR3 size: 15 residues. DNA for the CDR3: TGTGCCAGCAGCCCCCGGGAACTAGCTCTGGATGAGCAGCTCTTC. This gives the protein CASSPRELALDEQLF.

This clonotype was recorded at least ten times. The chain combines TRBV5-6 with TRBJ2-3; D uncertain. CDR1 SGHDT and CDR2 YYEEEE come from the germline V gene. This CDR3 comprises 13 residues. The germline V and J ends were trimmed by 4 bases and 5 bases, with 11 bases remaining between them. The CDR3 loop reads CASSLTRVDTQYF. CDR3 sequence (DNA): TGTGCCAGCAGCCTGACCCGGGTAGATACGCAGTATTTT.

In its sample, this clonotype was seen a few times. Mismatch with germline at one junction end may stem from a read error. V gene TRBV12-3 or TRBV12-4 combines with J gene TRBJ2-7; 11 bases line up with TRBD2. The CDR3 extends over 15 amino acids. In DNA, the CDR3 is TGTGCCAGCAGTCTAGCGGGGGGCTACTCCTACGAGCAGTACTTC. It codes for CASSLAGGYSYEQYF.

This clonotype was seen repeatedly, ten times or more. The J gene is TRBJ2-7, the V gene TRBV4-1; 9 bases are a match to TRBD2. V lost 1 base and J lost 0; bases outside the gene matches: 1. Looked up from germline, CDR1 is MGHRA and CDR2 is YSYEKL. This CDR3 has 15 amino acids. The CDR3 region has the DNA TGCGCCAGCAGCCAAGGACTAGCGGACTCCTACGAGCAGTACTTC. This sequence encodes CASSQGLADSYEQYF.

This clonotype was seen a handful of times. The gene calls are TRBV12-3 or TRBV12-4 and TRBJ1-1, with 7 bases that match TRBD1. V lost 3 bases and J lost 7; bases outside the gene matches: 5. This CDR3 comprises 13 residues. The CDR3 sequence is CASSFAGQNEAFF. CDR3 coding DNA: TGTGCCAGCAGTTTTGCGGGACAGAATGAAGCTTTCTTT.

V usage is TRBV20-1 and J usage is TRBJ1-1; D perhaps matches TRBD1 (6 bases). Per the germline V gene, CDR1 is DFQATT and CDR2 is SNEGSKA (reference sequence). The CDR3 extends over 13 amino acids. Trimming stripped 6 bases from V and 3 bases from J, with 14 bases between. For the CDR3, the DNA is TGCAGTGCCTCATGGGAGGGGGACACTGAAGCTTTCTTT. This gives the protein CSASWEGDTEAFF.

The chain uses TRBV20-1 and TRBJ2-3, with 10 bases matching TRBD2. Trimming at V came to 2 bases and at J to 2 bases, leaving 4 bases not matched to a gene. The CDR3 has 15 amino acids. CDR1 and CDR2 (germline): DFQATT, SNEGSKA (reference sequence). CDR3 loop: CSARLAGGLTDTQYF. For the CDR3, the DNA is TGCAGTGCTAGATTAGCGGGGGGCCTCACAGATACGCAGTATTTT.

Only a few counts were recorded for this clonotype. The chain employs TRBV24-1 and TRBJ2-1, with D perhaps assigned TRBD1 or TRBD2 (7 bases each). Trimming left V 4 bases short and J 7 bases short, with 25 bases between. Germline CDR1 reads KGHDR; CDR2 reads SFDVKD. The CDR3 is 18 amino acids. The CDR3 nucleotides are TGTGCCACCAGTGACCGCAGACTAGCAGGGGGTCGGGCAAATGAGCAGTTCTTC. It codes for CATSDRRLAGGRANEQFF.

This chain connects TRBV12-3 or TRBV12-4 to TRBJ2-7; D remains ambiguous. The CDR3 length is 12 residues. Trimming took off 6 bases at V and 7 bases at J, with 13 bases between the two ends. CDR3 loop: CASSSYLWEQYF. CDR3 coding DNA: TGTGCCAGCAGCTCTTATCTATGGGAGCAGTACTTC.

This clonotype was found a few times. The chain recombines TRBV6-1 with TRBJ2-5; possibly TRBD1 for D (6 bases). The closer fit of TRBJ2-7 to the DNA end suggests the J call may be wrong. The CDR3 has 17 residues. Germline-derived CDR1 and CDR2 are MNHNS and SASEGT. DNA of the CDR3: TGTGCCAGCAGTGCCCTGAACCAGGGGACCGATAACGACGAGCAGTACTTC. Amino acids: CASSALNQGTDNDEQYF.

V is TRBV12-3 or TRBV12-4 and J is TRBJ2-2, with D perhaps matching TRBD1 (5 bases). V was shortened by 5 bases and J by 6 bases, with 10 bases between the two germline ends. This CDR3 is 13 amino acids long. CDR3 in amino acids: CASSLGHAGELFF. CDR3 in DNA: TGTGCCAGCAGTCTGGGGCACGCCGGGGAGCTGTTTTTT.